The sequence of this TCR beta chain was determined in a study of shared clonotypes between healthy human individuals. Study in general: Sampling drew on donors who were a couple of women and a few men aged 18 to 49.

Whole-study findings and limits: Relative to memory subsets, naive subsets generally showed larger estimated richness.

CD45RO-negative CD8 cells positively selected for CCR7 made up the naive population, which excluded terminally differentiated effector memory CD45RA+ cells. Regarding this clone: Its matching antigen is unknown.

Assay used: immunoSEQ multiplex PCR; TCRdb lists only in-frame clones, some missing. The sample gives some 740,000 clones, more than 85% of which show up once; around 24% is in the top ten. The CDR3 has 16 residues. The V gene's germline CDR1 is LGHNA and CDR2 YNFKEQ. V lost 2 bases to trimming and J lost 0 bases, with 13 bases between them. This TCR came from a man aged 25 to 40 in good health. The chain uses TRBV4-2 and TRBJ1-1, with D tentatively TRBD1 (5 bases). Material for sequencing was naive CD8+ T cells sorted from blood. CDR3 DNA: TGTGCCAGCAGCCAAACCCCCCAGGGATTGAACACTGAAGCTTTCTTT. Translation gives CASSQTPQGLNTEAFF.